The clone carrying this T cell receptor (beta chain) was detected a few times. The antigen is not known. The record originates from a study of T cells in Graves' hyperthyroidism and ophthalmopathy. Across 18 months, stable Graves' hyperthyroidism was marked by no progression to ophthalmopathy. Uncontrolled infection, other autoimmune disease, pregnancy or lactation excluded patients. Findings and limits, study-wide: Using 13 V-J features, a model discriminated ophthalmopathy from stable hyperthyroidism. Also found in blood were most expanded thyroid clonotypes above 0.001.

The CDR3 contains 16 residues. The J segment lost 3 bases and the V segment lost 3 bases, leaving 11 bases of the junction unmatched. In germline, CDR1 is SGHDT, CDR2 YYEEEE. Amplified regions were TCR beta CDR3 sequences from RNA transcripts. First-round RT-PCR of the TCR CDR3 relied on the HTBI primer set. TCRdb passed the multiplex PCR reads through MiXCR, listing each CDR3 protein once. The data show nearly 750,000 distinct CDR3 sequences, roughly 32% seen once. This chain joins TRBV5-6 and TRBJ2-5; 7 nucleotides align to TRBD1. The TCR originated in a middle-aged woman with Graves' hyperthyroidism. The sample comprised blood. The DNA of the CDR3 is TGTGCCAGCAGCTCCCCCCGGGGACAGAGAAAAGAGACCCAGTACTTC. The encoded protein is CASSSPRGQRKETQYF.